This is a list of T cell receptor beta chains from one sample in a study of T cell responses to AZD1222 COVID-19 vaccine. The table came from immunoSEQ multiplex PCR; TCRdb's copy has only in-frame clones and leaves some out. Among 70,000 to 90,000 clones listed, 86% were seen once. The sequenced sample was peripheral blood, obtained on day 0 of AZD1222 vaccination. Source of these receptors: an adult in good health. The CDR3 runs from the conserved cysteine through the conserved F or W. A D gene is named only where the DNA matches it firmly. The listing skips clone size in some rows; elsewhere it reads once, few, many or a size class.

clone_size j_call v_call d_call cdr3_aa cdr3_nt
NA TRBJ1-4 TRBV9 NA CASSVFGGNEKLFF TGTGCCAGCAGCGTCTTCGGCGGTAATGAAAAACTGTTTTTT
NA TRBJ2-7 TRBV2 NA CASSATTRLYEQYF TGTGCCAGCAGTGCCACAACTAGGTTGTACGAGCAGTACTTC
NA TRBJ1-1 TRBV30 TRBD1 CAWNTRDRGILEAFF TGTGCCTGGAATACCCGGGACAGGGGGATTTTAGAAGCTTTCTTT
NA TRBJ1-5 TRBV7-2 NA CASSPQTGIRQPQHF TGTGCCAGCAGCCCGCAAACAGGGATAAGACAGCCCCAGCATTTT
NA TRBJ1-2 TRBV20-1 TRBD1 CSARTGGGYTF TGCAGTGCTCGGACAGGGGGTGGCTACACCTTC
NA TRBJ2-7 TRBV3-1/TRBV3-2 TRBD1 CASSPLAGTGVEQYF TGTGCCAGCAGTCCCCTCGCCGGGACAGGGGTCGAGCAGTACTTC
few TRBJ1-3 TRBV19 NA CASSRTVYSGNTIYF TGTGCCAGTAGTCGGACAGTTTATTCTGGAAACACCATATATTTT
NA TRBJ2-2 TRBV10-3 NA CATRESWQLLTGELFF TGTGCCACTCGAGAGTCGTGGCAGTTATTAACCGGGGAGCTGTTTTTT
NA TRBJ2-2 TRBV5-1 TRBD1 CASSFRTGNTGELFF TGCGCCAGCAGCTTTAGGACAGGCAACACCGGGGAGCTGTTTTTT
NA TRBJ2-1 TRBV5-4 TRBD2 CASSLLAGRNEQFF TGTGCCAGCAGCTTACTAGCGGGACGCAATGAGCAGTTCTTC
NA TRBJ2-2 TRBV7-3 TRBD1 CASSLPIGTANTGELFF TGTGCCAGCAGCTTACCCATCGGGACAGCGAACACCGGGGAGCTGTTTTTT
NA TRBJ2-2 TRBV12-5 TRBD1 CASGPPPGQGSTGELFF TGTGCTAGTGGCCCGCCACCGGGACAGGGGTCTACCGGGGAGCTGTTTTTT
NA TRBJ2-1 TRBV20-1 TRBD2 CSASRTSSYNEQFF TGCAGTGCTAGTAGGACTAGCTCCTACAATGAGCAGTTCTTC
NA TRBJ1-2 TRBV12-3/TRBV12-4 NA CASSPQALYGYTF TGTGCCAGCAGTCCTCAGGCTCTCTATGGCTACACCTTC
once TRBJ1-2 TRBV15 NA CATTPREGGYGYTF TGTGCCACCACCCCACGGGAAGGAGGATATGGCTACACCTTC
few TRBJ1-6 TRBV27 TRBD1 CASSRDRGGGGSPLHF TGTGCCAGCAGTAGGGACAGGGGTGGAGGAGGATCACCCCTCCACTTT
NA TRBJ2-1 TRBV10-2 NA CASSFMSFEQFF TGCGCCAGCAGTTTTATGAGTTTTGAGCAGTTCTTC
NA TRBJ1-5 TRBV7-8 NA CASSSRQILGNQPQHF TGTGCCAGCAGCTCCCGACAGATTCTTGGCAATCAGCCCCAGCATTTT
NA TRBJ2-5 TRBV2 TRBD2 CASSEAAGGPQIETQYF TGTGCCAGCAGTGAAGCGGCGGGAGGCCCACAAATAGAGACCCAGTACTTC
NA TRBJ1-5 TRBV7-2 NA CASSPGKGMSQPQHF TGTGCCAGCAGCCCCGGGAAGGGAATGAGTCAGCCCCAGCATTTT
NA TRBJ1-4 TRBV11-3 TRBD1 CASSLVRDRVEKLFF TGTGCCAGCAGCTTAGTGAGAGACAGGGTTGAAAAACTGTTTTTT
NA TRBJ2-2 TRBV14 NA CASSQEGTRWNTGELFF TGTGCCAGCAGCCAAGAGGGTACGCGGTGGAACACCGGGGAGCTGTTTTTT
NA TRBJ2-1 TRBV28 TRBD2 CASSLGGLAGLGEQFF TGTGCCAGCAGTTTAGGGGGACTAGCGGGTCTAGGTGAGCAGTTCTTC
NA TRBJ2-3 TRBV13 NA CASTQGGETDTQYF TGTGCCAGCACCCAAGGGGGGGAGACAGATACGCAGTATTTT
NA TRBJ2-1 TRBV10-3 NA CATKTGSYNEQFF TGTGCCACGAAAACGGGCTCCTACAATGAGCAGTTCTTC
NA TRBJ2-5 TRBV18 TRBD1 CASSRSKTGDMETQYF TGTGCCAGCTCGCGATCGAAGACAGGGGACATGGAGACCCAGTACTTC
NA TRBJ1-2 TRBV10-3 NA CAISESILDYGYTF TGTGCCATCAGTGAGTCGATATTAGACTATGGCTACACCTTC
NA TRBJ1-6 TRBV11-2 NA CASSPTGTVSSYNSPLHF TGTGCCAGCAGCCCCACAGGGACGGTTAGCTCCTATAATTCACCCCTCCACTTT
NA TRBJ2-1 TRBV30 TRBD2 CAWSVGTRNNEQFF TGTGCCTGGAGTGTAGGGACTAGAAACAATGAGCAGTTCTTC
NA TRBJ2-1 TRBV7-7 NA CASSSVRSGYNEQFF TGTGCTAGCAGCTCCGTTCGGAGCGGGTACAATGAGCAGTTCTTC
NA TRBJ2-6 TRBV7-3 TRBD1 CASSGQGQLSGANVLTF TGTGCCAGCAGCGGACAGGGCCAGCTCTCTGGGGCCAACGTCCTGACTTTC